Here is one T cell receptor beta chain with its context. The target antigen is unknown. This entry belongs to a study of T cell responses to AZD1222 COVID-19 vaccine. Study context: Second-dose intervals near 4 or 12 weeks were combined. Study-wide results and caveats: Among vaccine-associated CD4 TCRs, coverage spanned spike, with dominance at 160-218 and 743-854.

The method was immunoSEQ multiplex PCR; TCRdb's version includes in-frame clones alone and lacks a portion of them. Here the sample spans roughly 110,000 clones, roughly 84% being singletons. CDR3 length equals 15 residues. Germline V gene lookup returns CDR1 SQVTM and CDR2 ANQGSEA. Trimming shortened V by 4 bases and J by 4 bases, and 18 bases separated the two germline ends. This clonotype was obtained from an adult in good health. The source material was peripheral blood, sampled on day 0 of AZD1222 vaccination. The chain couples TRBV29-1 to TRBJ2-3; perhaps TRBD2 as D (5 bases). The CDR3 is CSVGPGSGSADTQYF. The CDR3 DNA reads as TGCAGCGTTGGGCCCGGCTCGGGGAGCGCAGATACGCAGTATTTT.